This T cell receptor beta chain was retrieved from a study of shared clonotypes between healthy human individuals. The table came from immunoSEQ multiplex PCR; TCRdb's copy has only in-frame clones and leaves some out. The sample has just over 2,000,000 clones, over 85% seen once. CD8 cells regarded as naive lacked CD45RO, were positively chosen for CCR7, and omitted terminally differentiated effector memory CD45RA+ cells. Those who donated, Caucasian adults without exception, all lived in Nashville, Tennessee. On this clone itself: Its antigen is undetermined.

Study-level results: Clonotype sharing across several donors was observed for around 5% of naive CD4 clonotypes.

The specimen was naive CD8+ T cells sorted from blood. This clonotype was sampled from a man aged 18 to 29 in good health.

CDR3 residues: CASSPRQYNEQFF. The DNA for the CDR3 is TGTGCCAGCAGTCCCCGACAGTACAATGAGCAGTTCTTC. The genes are TRBV27 and TRBJ2-1; weak D call: TRBD1 (5 bases). The CDR3 totals 13 residues. With 5 bases removed from V and 4 bases from J, the gap between germline ends came to 9 bases. The germline V gene has CDR1 MNHEY and CDR2 SMNVEV (reference sequence).